The entry that follows covers one T cell receptor (beta chain) sequence. What it binds is unknown. The V and J ends lost 5 bases and 2 bases, in that order; junction bases with no gene match: 11. CDR1 SEHNR and CDR2 FQNEAQ come from the germline V gene (reference sequence). CDR3 length: 16 residues. TCRdb called the reads again in MiXCR, with one record for every CDR3 protein. Of nearly 700,000 distinct CDR3 sequences listed, approximately 33% are singletons. This entry belongs to a study of T cell repertoires in cytomegalovirus infection. Whole-study context: CMV epitopes that were recently identified and HLA-C-restricted were used alongside well-studied HLA-B-restricted ones. An indication of both CMV infection and matching HLA type came from public TCR beta signatures. Points from the study as a whole: CMV carriers with the relevant HLA were identified by cumulative public TCR beta family frequency. Ex vivo, HLA-C-restricted CMV-specific TCR beta clonotypes prevailed over the rest of the response.

The TCR sequence derives from a human donor in good health (CMV status not recorded). Some clones in this sample may be carry-over from other donors' samples. The chain uses TRBV7-9 and TRBJ2-5; 7 bases match TRBD2. The input for sequencing was cultured PBMCs, taken from culture after CMV antigen stimulation. The CDR3 DNA follows: TGTGCCAGCAGCCCAGGCCTTCCTAGCGGTCAAGAGACCCAGTACTTC. It codes for CASSPGLPSGQETQYF.